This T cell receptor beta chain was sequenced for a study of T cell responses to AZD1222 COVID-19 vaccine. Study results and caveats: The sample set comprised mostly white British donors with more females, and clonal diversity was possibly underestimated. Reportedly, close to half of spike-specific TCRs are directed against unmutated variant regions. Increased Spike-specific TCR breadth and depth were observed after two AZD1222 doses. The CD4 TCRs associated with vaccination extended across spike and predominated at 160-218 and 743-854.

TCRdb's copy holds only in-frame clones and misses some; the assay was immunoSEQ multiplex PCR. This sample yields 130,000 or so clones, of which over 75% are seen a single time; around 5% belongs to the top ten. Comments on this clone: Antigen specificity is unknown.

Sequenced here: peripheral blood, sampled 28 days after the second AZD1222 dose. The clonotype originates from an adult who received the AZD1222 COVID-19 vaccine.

The CDR3 protein is CASSPDPRAKNIQYF. The CDR3 DNA is TGTGCCAGCAGCCCAGACCCCCGAGCCAAAAACATTCAGTACTTC. The chain links TRBV7-2 to TRBJ2-4; no definite D call. This CDR3 region has 15 residues. V was shortened by 5 bases and J by 0 bases, with 11 bases between the two germline ends. CDR1 is SGHTA and CDR2 is FQGNSA in the germline V gene.